This section outlines one T cell receptor (beta chain) sequence together with its context. Its antigen remains unknown. From germline, CDR1 is SGDLS and CDR2 YYNGEE. The CDR3 runs 15 residues. V was pared by 2 bases and J by 5 bases, with 14 bases between. These data originate in a study of shared clonotypes between healthy human individuals. Study-wide results and caveats: Memory subsets had estimated richness that was generally smaller than that of naive subsets.

Donors, without exception, were Caucasian adults residing in Nashville, Tennessee. Using immunoSEQ multiplex PCR, the repertoire was profiled, and TCRdb retains in-frame clones only, with some absent. The repertoire holds 1.6 million or so clones, with about 98.5% as singletons. Specimen: naive CD4+ T cells sorted from blood. Described subset: CD45RA+ positively selected. The clonotype was recovered from a man aged 25 to 40 in good health. The chain employs TRBV9 and TRBJ2-1; D may be TRBD1 (6 bases). CDR3 protein: CASSVLFSGDNEQFF. The DNA for the CDR3 is TGTGCCAGCAGCGTTCTATTCTCAGGGGACAATGAGCAGTTCTTC. Full variable domain (rest looked up from reference TRBV9 and TRBJ2-1): DSGVTQTPKHLITATGQRVTLRCSPRSGDLSVYWYQQSLDQGLQFLIQYYNGEERAKGNILERFSAQQFPDLHSELNLSSLELGDSALYFCASSVLFSGDNEQFFGPGTRLTVL.